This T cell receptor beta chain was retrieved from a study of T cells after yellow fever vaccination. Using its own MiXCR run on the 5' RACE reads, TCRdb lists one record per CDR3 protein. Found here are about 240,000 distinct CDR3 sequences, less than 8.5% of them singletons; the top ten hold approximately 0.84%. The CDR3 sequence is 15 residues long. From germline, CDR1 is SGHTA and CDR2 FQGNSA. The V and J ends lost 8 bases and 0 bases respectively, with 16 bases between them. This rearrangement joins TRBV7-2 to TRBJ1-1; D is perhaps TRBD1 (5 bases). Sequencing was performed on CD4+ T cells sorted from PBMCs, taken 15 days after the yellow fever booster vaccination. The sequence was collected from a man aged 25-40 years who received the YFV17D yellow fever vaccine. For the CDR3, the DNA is TGTGCCAGCCGCCGGGACCACACTATGAACACTGAAGCTTTCTTT. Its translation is CASRRDHTMNTEAFF.